The 22 T cell receptor beta chains in this list originate from one sample, sequenced in a study of T cells of healthy individuals (dated by TCRdb to 2017 to 2018). Library creation used 5' RACE. The data were produced on an Illumina MiSeq. TCRdb itself trimmed the public reads at Q25 with fastp, ran MiXCR and retained productive beta chains. Every distinct CDR3 protein forms one entry, paired with its most common genes and DNA. Here the sample has 45,000 to 60,000 distinct CDR3 sequences; roughly 14% occur a single time. The ten top clones hold about 15% of the sample. The receptor source for this set is a human donor in good health.

This rearrangement joins TRBV7-2 to TRBJ1-4, with D perhaps TRBD1 (5 bases). The CDR3 consists of 15 residues. Germline CDR1 SGHTA, CDR2 FQGNSA. V gave up 1 base and J gave up 3 bases, with 9 bases separating them. This CDR3 is CASSLDHRPNEKLFF. Written as DNA, the CDR3 is TGTGCCAGCAGCTTAGATCACAGGCCTAATGAAAAACTGTTTTTT.

This chain links TRBV28 with TRBJ1-2; TRBD1 matches 8 bases. V was clipped by 9 bases and J by 4 bases; unmatched bases: 13. The germline CDR1 and CDR2 sequences are MDHEN and SYDVKM. This CDR3 is built from 15 residues. CDR3 DNA: TGTGCCAGTTACGCAGGGGGCAGTTCCACCTATGGCTACACCTTC. This encodes CASYAGGSSTYGYTF.

This clonotype was observed at least ten times. V is TRBV6-5 and J is TRBJ2-3; 11 bases are shared with TRBD2. Germline V gene lookup returns CDR1 MNHEY and CDR2 SVGAGI. J gave up 2 bases and V 6 bases, and 4 bases lay outside the gene matches. This CDR3 is built from 15 residues. In DNA, the CDR3 is TGTGCCAGCAGGTTTAGCGGGGGGGCCACAGATACGCAGTATTTT. Encoded protein: CASRFSGGATDTQYF.

This clonotype was counted ten times or more. The rearrangement links TRBV20-1 to TRBJ2-1; 9 nucleotides agree with TRBD2. Germline CDR1 reads DFQATT; CDR2 reads SNEGSKA (reference sequence). The trim removed 5 bases at V and 5 bases at J, leaving 7 bases unmatched. The CDR3 totals 14 residues. DNA for the CDR3: TGCAGTGCTGTTCCTGCGGGAGGGAACAATGAGCAGTTCTTC. Translation gives CSAVPAGGNNEQFF.

This rearrangement joins TRBV6-5 to TRBJ1-1; the D gene is possibly TRBD1 (5 bases). The CDR3 consists of 13 residues. Germline assignment: CDR1 MNHEY and CDR2 SVGAGI. V lost 8 bases to trimming and J lost 4 bases, with 14 bases between them. The CDR3 protein is CASYPNGGTEAFF. CDR3 nucleotide sequence: TGTGCCAGCTACCCGAATGGGGGCACTGAAGCTTTCTTT.

V gene TRBV2 combines with J gene TRBJ1-1, with D possibly TRBD1 on 6 matching bases. This CDR3 is 16 amino acids long. In germline, CDR1 is SNHLY, CDR2 FYNNEI. Trimming took off 3 bases at V and 1 base at J, with 15 bases between the two ends. The CDR3 coding sequence is TGTGCCAGCAGTGAGGGGGCTAGGGTGGGGAACACTGAAGCTTTCTTT. Its protein is CASSEGARVGNTEAFF.

The chain joins TRBV20-1 to TRBJ2-5; no clear D gene. Germline-derived CDR1 and CDR2 are DFQATT and SNEGSKA (reference sequence). The CDR3 runs to 14 residues. Deletions cut 5 bases from V and 1 base from J, with 14 bases between. This chain's CDR3 is CSAPVSRRQETQYF. DNA for the CDR3: TGCAGTGCTCCCGTGAGCAGACGCCAAGAGACCCAGTACTTC.

The J gene is TRBJ2-5, the V gene TRBV27; TRBD1 agrees at 10 bases. The V gene's germline CDR1 is MNHEY and CDR2 SMNVEV (reference sequence). This CDR3 is built from 17 residues. The V and J ends lost 6 bases and 1 base, in that order; junction bases with no gene match: 11. CDR3 DNA sequence: TGTGCCAGCAGCCTGACAGGGGGCTGGGTCACCCAAGAGACCCAGTACTTC. This gives the protein CASSLTGGWVTQETQYF.

This clonotype appeared many times. The chain combines TRBV12-3 or TRBV12-4 with TRBJ2-7; 8 bases are shared with TRBD1. V shed 4 bases and J 6 bases; nucleotides not matched to a gene: 14. The CDR3 is 16 amino acids. CDR3 in amino acids: CASSWGPGQGNSEQYF. As DNA, the CDR3 is TGTGCCAGCAGTTGGGGTCCAGGACAGGGAAATAGCGAGCAGTACTTC.

In its sample, this clonotype was seen many times. The chain joins TRBV6-2 or TRBV6-3 to TRBJ1-2; weak D call: TRBD1 (6 bases). Trimming stripped 2 bases from V and 4 bases from J, with 17 bases between. Germline V gene sequence: CDR1 MNHEY, CDR2 SVGEGT. This CDR3 spans 16 amino acids. The CDR3 coding sequence is TGTGCCAGCAGTTACAACCCCGAAGGACAGCTCTATGGCTACACCTTC. Translation: CASSYNPEGQLYGYTF.

This clonotype appeared a few times. V gene TRBV12-5 combines with J gene TRBJ2-1, with 8 nucleotides matching TRBD1. V lost 2 bases and J lost 9; bases outside the gene matches: 15. Looked up from germline, CDR1 is LGHNT and CDR2 is FRNRAP. The CDR3 consists of 17 residues. CDR3 in amino acids: CASGLSTGTGDRGEQFF. CDR3 DNA sequence: TGTGCTAGTGGTTTGTCTACCGGGACAGGTGATAGGGGTGAGCAGTTCTTC.

This clonotype was counted ten times or more. The J gene is TRBJ2-5, the V gene TRBV6-5, with 16 bases aligning to TRBD2. The CDR3 sequence is 22 residues long. V trimming: 0 bases; J trimming: 2 bases; junction bases outside the gene matches: 15. Germline values: CDR1 MNHEY, CDR2 SVGAGI. CDR3 loop: CASSYSGLAGGLVPTRQETQYF. Written as DNA, the CDR3 is TGTGCCAGCAGTTACTCGGGACTAGCGGGGGGGCTAGTCCCCACACGTCAAGAGACCCAGTACTTC.

This clonotype was detected many times. This rearrangement joins TRBV7-8 to TRBJ2-1, with D possibly matching TRBD1 (5 bases). Per the germline V gene, CDR1 is SGHVS and CDR2 is FQNEAQ. The V gene lost 5 bases and the J gene lost 4 bases, with 15 bases spanning the gap. The CDR3 has 15 residues. Here the CDR3 DNA reads TGTGCCAGCAGCCACACCACCGACAGATACAATGAGCAGTTCTTC. Its protein product is CASSHTTDRYNEQFF.

This clonotype was picked up a small number of times. This chain uses TRBV5-5 with TRBJ1-6; the match to TRBD1 covers 9 bases. CDR3 size: 17 residues. Per germline, CDR1 SGHKS and CDR2 YYEKEE (reference sequence). Losses at the gene ends were 1 base for V and 5 bases for J; bases not matched to a gene: 7. This CDR3 reads CASSLIWTGANNSPLHF. The DNA of the CDR3 is TGTGCCAGCAGCTTGATTTGGACAGGGGCTAATAATTCACCCCTCCACTTT.

Remarks on this clonotype: This may be a read error, as it is one base from a much larger clone. The chain recombines TRBV15 with TRBJ2-1; D is ambiguous. The V end lost 8 bases, the J end lost 3 bases, and 5 bases lay between the germline ends. The CDR3 totals 11 residues. CDR1 and CDR2 (germline): LNHNV, YYDKDF (reference sequence). CDR3 sequence reads: CATGHYNEQFF. The CDR3 DNA reads TGTGCCACCGGGCACTACAATGAGCAGTTCTTC. Complete variable domain (other parts from reference TRBV15 and TRBJ2-1): DAMVIQNPRYQVTQFGKPVTLSCSQTLNHNVMYWYQQKSSQAPKLLFHYYDKDFNNEADTPDNFQSRRPNTSFCFLDIRSPGLGDTAMYLCATGHYNEQFFGPGTRLTVL.

The chain carries TRBV6-2 or TRBV6-3 and TRBJ1-6; TRBD1 matches 8 bases. J was trimmed by 8 bases and V by 6 bases; bases with no gene match: 9. The CDR3 totals 15 residues. Germline lookup yields CDR1 MNHEY and CDR2 SVGEGT. The CDR3: CASRPGTGKDSPLHF. The CDR3 nucleotides read TGTGCCAGCAGGCCCGGGACAGGAAAGGATTCACCCCTCCACTTT.

In its sample, this clonotype was seen a few times. The chain has TRBV19 and TRBJ2-4; D is possibly TRBD1 (5 bases). Germline-derived CDR1 and CDR2 are LNHDA and SQIVND (reference sequence). Trimming stripped 7 bases from V and 3 bases from J, with 13 bases between. The CDR3 loop spans 14 amino acids. The CDR3 coding sequence is TGTGCCAGTAACCCGACAGTGCTCAAAAACATTCAGTACTTC. This gives the protein CASNPTVLKNIQYF.

There are many counts of this clonotype. The rearrangement joins TRBV20-1 to TRBJ2-1; TRBD2 agrees at 9 bases. Trimming removed 7 bases from V and 10 bases from J; junction bases left unmatched: 14. The CDR3 has 14 amino acids. In germline, CDR1 is DFQATT, CDR2 SNEGSKA (reference sequence). The CDR3 DNA reads as TGCAGTGGGCGAGAGCGGGGGGCTGGACACGAGCAGTTCTTC. Protein sequence: CSGRERGAGHEQFF.

V and J are TRBV20-1 and TRBJ2-2; D is ambiguous. The length of the CDR3 is 15 residues. Trimming left V 1 base short and J 0 bases short, with 9 bases between. The germline V gene encodes CDR1 DFQATT and CDR2 SNEGSKA (reference sequence). The chain's CDR3 is CSARALGTNTGELFF. The CDR3, as DNA: TGCAGTGCTAGAGCCTTGGGGACGAACACCGGGGAGCTGTTTTTT.

This clonotype has a count of ten or more. This chain uses TRBV20-1 with TRBJ1-2; D gene ambiguous. V shed 3 bases and J shed 3 bases, with 17 bases lying between them. The length of the CDR3 is 15 residues. Germline V lookup: CDR1 DFQATT, CDR2 SNEGSKA (reference sequence). The CDR3 is CSASGGLDSYYGYTF. The CDR3 DNA reads as TGCAGTGCTAGCGGAGGGCTCGACTCATACTATGGCTACACCTTC.

This clonotype was seen repeatedly, ten times or more. The chain has TRBV21-1 and TRBJ2-2; the table's D call, TRBD1, has no DNA check behind it. TRBV21-1 is deemed a pseudogene. The CDR3 covers 14 residues. The CDR3 bases are TGTGCCAGCAGCAAGTTACAGGGGAACGGGGAGCTGTTTTTT. Translation gives CASSKLQGNGELFF.

The chain couples TRBV12-3 or TRBV12-4 to TRBJ2-7, with no clear D. Trimming stripped 5 bases from V and 5 bases from J, with 10 bases between. The CDR3 spans 12 residues. CDR3 coding DNA: TGTGCCAGCAGTCCCACCGCCCACGAGCAGTACTTC. Amino acid sequence: CASSPTAHEQYF.